Presented here are 17 T cell receptor beta chains from one specimen sequenced in a study of vaccination and CD4 T cells after COVID-19. Treatment meaning: roughly 10-day PBMC culture with coronavirus spike peptide pools or control peptides (ViraFEST assay). The study sequenced cultured CD4+ T cell DNA using the Oncomine TCR Beta short-read assay. Using its own MiXCR run on the PCR reads, TCRdb lists one record per CDR3 protein. The sample lists about 20,000 distinct CDR3 sequences; about 56% were seen once. The antigens for these receptors are not known. The sample consisted of CD4+ T cells from blood, cultured in vitro, taken before SARS-CoV-2 vaccination. Receptors originate from a human donor who had recovered from COVID-19.

The chain links TRBV5-4 to TRBJ1-1, with 10 bases identical to TRBD1. Germline assignment: CDR1 SGHNT and CDR2 YYREEE (reference sequence). This CDR3 is 14 amino acids long. The ends lost 4 bases at V and 5 bases at J; junction bases unmatched: 5. The CDR3 sequence: CASSAGQGKTEAFF. CDR3 sequence (DNA): TGTGCCAGCAGCGCGGGACAGGGGAAGACTGAAGCTTTCTTT.

This chain joins TRBV6-1 and TRBJ1-5; unclear D gene. Between the trimmed V and J ends, which lost 1 base and 7 bases, there was a span of 11 bases. The CDR3 consists of 14 residues. Germline CDR1 reads MNHNS; CDR2 reads SASEGT. The CDR3: CASSEEGRRQPQHF. The CDR3 DNA is TGTGCCAGCAGTGAAGAGGGTAGGAGGCAGCCCCAGCATTTT.

The gene calls are TRBV27 and TRBJ1-2; D is possibly TRBD1 (6 bases). This CDR3 comprises 13 residues. Germline V CDR1 and CDR2: MNHEY, SMNVEV (reference sequence). The V gene lost 2 bases and the J gene lost 8 bases, with 12 bases spanning the gap. As DNA, the CDR3 is TGTGCCAGCAGTTTAAGGCAGGGGTTAGGCTACACCTTC. The encoded protein is CASSLRQGLGYTF.

V usage is TRBV7-9 and J usage is TRBJ1-2; D not resolved. CDR3 length equals 11 residues. V was pared by 1 base and J by 7 bases, with 4 bases between. Germline V CDR1 and CDR2: SEHNR, FQNEAQ (reference sequence). CDR3 residues: CASSLEGGYTF. DNA of the CDR3: TGTGCCAGCAGCTTAGAAGGTGGCTACACCTTC.

The chain combines TRBV4-3 with TRBJ2-5; D unresolved. Looked up from germline, CDR1 is LGHNA and CDR2 is YSLEER. The V end was cut by 0 bases, the J end by 1 base, with 9 bases between. This CDR3 is 15 amino acids long. The CDR3 region has the DNA TGCGCCAGCAGCCAAGATTGGGCCGGCCAAGAGACCCAGTACTTC. It encodes CASSQDWAGQETQYF.

The chain recombines TRBV6-1 with TRBJ1-2; D unresolved. V lost 5 bases, J lost 7 bases, and 14 bases lay in between. The CDR3 covers 13 residues. CDR1 and CDR2 from the germline V gene are MNHNS and SASEGT. The CDR3 region is CASSLLGEGGYTF. CDR3 sequence (DNA): TGTGCCAGCAGTCTCCTCGGGGAAGGTGGCTACACCTTC.

This clonotype showed up just once. This chain joins TRBV20-1 and TRBJ1-4; tentative D call: TRBD1 (6 bases). Trimming cost V 3 bases and J 2 bases, with 13 bases left between them. CDR3 length equals 15 residues. Looked up from germline, CDR1 is DFQATT and CDR2 is SNEGSKA (reference sequence). CDR3 sequence (DNA): TGCAGTGCTAGTGATACAGGGACGACTAATGAAAAACTGTTTTTT. This codes for CSASDTGTTNEKLFF.

The gene calls are TRBV20-1 and TRBJ2-3; D gene unclear. The CDR3 sequence is 14 residues long. Deletions cut 6 bases from V and 0 bases from J, with 13 bases between. The germline CDR1 and CDR2 sequences are DFQATT and SNEGSKA (reference sequence). CDR3 region: CSALLADSTDTQYF. CDR3 sequence (DNA): TGCAGTGCCTTGCTGGCGGATAGCACAGATACGCAGTATTTT.

The rearrangement joins TRBV28 to TRBJ2-5; TRBD2 agrees at 7 bases. The CDR3 is 13 residues long. The germline V gene has CDR1 MDHEN and CDR2 SYDVKM. J lost 3 bases, V lost 6 bases, and 4 bases had no gene match. The chain's CDR3 is CASRRTREETQYF. The CDR3 nucleotides are TGTGCCAGCAGACGGACTAGAGAAGAGACCCAGTACTTC.

This clonotype was detected a few times. V and J are TRBV7-9 and TRBJ1-1, with D tentatively TRBD1 (5 bases). The CDR3 contains 15 residues. V lost 3 bases to trimming and J lost 0 bases, with 11 bases between them. Per the germline V gene, CDR1 is SEHNR and CDR2 is FQNEAQ (reference sequence). In DNA, the CDR3 is TGTGCCAGCAGCTTCCTTGGGGGACTGAACACTGAAGCTTTCTTT. Translation: CASSFLGGLNTEAFF.

Only a few counts were recorded for this clonotype. The rearrangement joins TRBV20-1 to TRBJ2-2, with 7 bases matching TRBD1. The V gene's germline CDR1 is DFQATT and CDR2 SNEGSKA (reference sequence). The CDR3 extends over 16 amino acids. The V and J ends lost 6 bases and 6 bases, in that order; junction bases with no gene match: 16. The CDR3 DNA reads TGCAGTGCCAGGACACAGGGGAGACTGCGTCCCGGGGAGCTGTTTTTT. Translating it yields CSARTQGRLRPGELFF.

This clonotype was detected only a few times. The V call is TRBV21-1, the J call TRBJ1-1. TRBV21-1 is labeled a pseudogene. The CDR3 contains 11 residues. The CDR3 loop reads CATRKNTEAFF. The CDR3 DNA reads as TGTGCCACCAGGAAGAACACTGAAGCTTTCTTT.

The V gene is TRBV27, the J gene TRBJ1-2, with a tentative D call TRBD1 (5 bases). Germline V gene sequence: CDR1 MNHEY, CDR2 SMNVEV (reference sequence). This CDR3 contains 14 residues. V lost 2 bases and J lost 4, with 11 bases in between. This CDR3 is CASSLTGTLYGYTF. The CDR3 DNA follows: TGTGCCAGCAGTTTAACAGGAACACTCTATGGCTACACCTTC.

The chain employs TRBV6-5 and TRBJ1-6; 7 nucleotides agree with TRBD1. The junction had 12 bases not matched to a gene; V was cut back by 4 bases and J by 9 bases. The CDR3 runs to 16 residues. Germline-derived CDR1 and CDR2 are MNHEY and SVGAGI. The CDR3 sequence is CASSLQPPGGGSPLHF. The CDR3 DNA reads TGTGCCAGCAGTTTACAACCCCCAGGGGGAGGTTCACCCCTCCACTTT.

The chain joins TRBV7-9 to TRBJ2-3, with TRBD2 as a possible D gene (6 bases). The germline V gene has CDR1 SEHNR and CDR2 FQNEAQ (reference sequence). The CDR3 is 15 residues long. Trimming pared 5 bases from V and 3 bases from J, leaving 15 bases between. CDR3 sequence: CASSPGYRGTDTQYF. CDR3 nucleotide sequence: TGTGCCAGCAGCCCCGGTTATCGGGGGACAGATACGCAGTATTTT.

V gene TRBV29-1 combines with J gene TRBJ1-3, with D maybe TRBD1 (6 bases). The V end lost 7 bases, the J end lost 2 bases, and 12 bases lay between the germline ends. The CDR3 runs 13 residues. Germline CDR1 SQVTM, CDR2 ANQGSEA. In DNA, the CDR3 is TGCAGCGGCACACAGGGTCCTGGAAACACCATATATTTT. This sequence encodes CSGTQGPGNTIYF.

This clonotype was observed a few times. The chain employs TRBV6-5 and TRBJ2-5, with 8 positions matching TRBD1. With V trimmed by 3 bases and J by 6 bases, 3 bases remained unmatched. This CDR3 spans 13 amino acids. Germline V gene lookup returns CDR1 MNHEY and CDR2 SVGAGI. The CDR3 nucleotides are TGTGCCAGCAGTTATCAGGGGGCCCAGACCCAGTACTTC. Translation: CASSYQGAQTQYF.